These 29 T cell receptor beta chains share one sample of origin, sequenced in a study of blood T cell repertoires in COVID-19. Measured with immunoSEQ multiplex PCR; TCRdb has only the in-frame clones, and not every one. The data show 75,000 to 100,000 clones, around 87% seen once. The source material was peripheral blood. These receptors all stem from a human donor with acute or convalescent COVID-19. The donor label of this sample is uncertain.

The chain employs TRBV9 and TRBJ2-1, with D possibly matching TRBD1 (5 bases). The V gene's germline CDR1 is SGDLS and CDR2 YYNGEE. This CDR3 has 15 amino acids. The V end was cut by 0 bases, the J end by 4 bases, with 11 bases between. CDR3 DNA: TGTGCCAGCAGCGTAGGACAGCTCGGTTACAATGAGCAGTTCTTC. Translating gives CASSVGQLGYNEQFF.

The DNA for the CDR3 is TGTGCCAGCAGACCTAGCGGGGGGGCCGGTGAGCAGTTCTTC. Amino acid sequence: CASRPSGGAGEQFF. The chain carries TRBV7-9 and TRBJ2-1; 12 bases align to TRBD2. Germline V gene data show CDR1 as SEHNR and CDR2 as FQNEAQ (reference sequence). V lost 6 bases, J lost 9 bases, and 6 bases stayed unmatched. This CDR3 is built from 14 residues.

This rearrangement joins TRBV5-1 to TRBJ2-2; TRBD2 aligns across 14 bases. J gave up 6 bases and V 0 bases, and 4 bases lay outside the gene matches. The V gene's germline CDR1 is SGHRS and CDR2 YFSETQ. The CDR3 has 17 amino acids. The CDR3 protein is CASSLAGTSGGAGELFF. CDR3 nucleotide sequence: TGCGCCAGCAGCTTGGCCGGGACTAGCGGGGGAGCCGGGGAGCTGTTTTTT. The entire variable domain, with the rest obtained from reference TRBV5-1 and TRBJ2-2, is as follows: KAGVTQTPRYLIKTRGQQVTLSCSPISGHRSVSWYQQTPGQGLQFLFEYFSETQRNKGNFPGRFSGRQFSNSRSEMNVSTLELGDSALYLCASSLAGTSGGAGELFFGEGSRLTVL.

CDR3 protein: CATMSSAGYTF. In nucleotides, the CDR3 is TGTGCCACCATGTCCTCTGCGGGCTACACCTTC. The chain joins TRBV6-5 to TRBJ1-2; D is uncertain. The length of the CDR3 is 11 residues. Germline assignment: CDR1 MNHEY and CDR2 SVGAGI. V gave up 10 bases and J gave up 8 bases, with 14 bases separating them.

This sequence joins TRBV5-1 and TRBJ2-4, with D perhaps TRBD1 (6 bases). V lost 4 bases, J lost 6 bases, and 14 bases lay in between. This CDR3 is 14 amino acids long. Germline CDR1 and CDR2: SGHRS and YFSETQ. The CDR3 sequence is CASSPSTGTNIQYF. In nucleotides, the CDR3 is TGCGCCAGCAGCCCCTCGACAGGTACAAACATTCAGTACTTC.

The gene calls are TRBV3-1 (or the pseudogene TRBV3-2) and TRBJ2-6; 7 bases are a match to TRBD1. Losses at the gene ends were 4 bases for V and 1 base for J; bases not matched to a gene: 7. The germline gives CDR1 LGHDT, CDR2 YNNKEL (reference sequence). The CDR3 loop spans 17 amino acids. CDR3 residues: CASSRTLQGSGANVLTF. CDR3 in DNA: TGTGCCAGCAGCCGTACTCTACAGGGGTCTGGGGCCAACGTCCTGACTTTC.

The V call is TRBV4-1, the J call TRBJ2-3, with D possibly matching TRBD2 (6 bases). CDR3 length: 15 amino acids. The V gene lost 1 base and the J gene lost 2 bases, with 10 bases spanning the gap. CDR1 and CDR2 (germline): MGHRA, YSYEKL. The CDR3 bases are TGCGCCAGCAGCCAAGGACTAGTCTTCACAGATACGCAGTATTTT. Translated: CASSQGLVFTDTQYF.

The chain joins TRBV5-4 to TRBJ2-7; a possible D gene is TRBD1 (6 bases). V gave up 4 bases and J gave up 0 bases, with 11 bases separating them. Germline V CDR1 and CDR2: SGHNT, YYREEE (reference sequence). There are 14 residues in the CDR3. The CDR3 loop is CASSQQGSSYEQYF. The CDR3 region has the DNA TGTGCCAGCAGCCAACAGGGAAGCTCCTACGAGCAGTACTTC.

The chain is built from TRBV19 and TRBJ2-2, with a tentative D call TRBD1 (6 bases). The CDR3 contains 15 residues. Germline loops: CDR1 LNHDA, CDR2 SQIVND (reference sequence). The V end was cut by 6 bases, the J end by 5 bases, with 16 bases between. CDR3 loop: CASRILDRLTGELFF. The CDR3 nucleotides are TGTGCCAGTAGGATCCTCGACAGGCTAACCGGGGAGCTGTTTTTT.

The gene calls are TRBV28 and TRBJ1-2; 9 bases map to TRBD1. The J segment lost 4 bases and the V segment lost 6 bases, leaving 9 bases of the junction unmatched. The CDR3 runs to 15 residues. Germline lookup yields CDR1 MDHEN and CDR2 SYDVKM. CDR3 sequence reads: CASSPGTGRFYGYTF. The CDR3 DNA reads TGTGCCAGCAGCCCCGGGACAGGGAGATTCTATGGCTACACCTTC.

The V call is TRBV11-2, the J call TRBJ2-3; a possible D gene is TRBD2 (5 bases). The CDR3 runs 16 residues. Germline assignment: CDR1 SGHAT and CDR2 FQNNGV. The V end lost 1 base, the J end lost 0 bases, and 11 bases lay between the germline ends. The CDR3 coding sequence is TGTGCCAGCAGCTTAGTAAGCGGATCTAGCACAGATACGCAGTATTTT. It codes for CASSLVSGSSTDTQYF.

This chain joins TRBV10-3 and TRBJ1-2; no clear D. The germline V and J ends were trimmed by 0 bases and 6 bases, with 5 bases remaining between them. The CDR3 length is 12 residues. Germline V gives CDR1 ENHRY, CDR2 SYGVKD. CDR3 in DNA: TGTGCCATCAGTGAGTCCACTGATGGCTACACCTTC. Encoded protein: CAISESTDGYTF.

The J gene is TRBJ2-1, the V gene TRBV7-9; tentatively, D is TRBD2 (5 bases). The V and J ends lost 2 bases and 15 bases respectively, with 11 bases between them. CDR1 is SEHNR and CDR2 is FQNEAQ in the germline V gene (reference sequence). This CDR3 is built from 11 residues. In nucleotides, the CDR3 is TGTGCCAGCAGCTTACAACTAGTCCCGTTCTTC. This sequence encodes CASSLQLVPFF.

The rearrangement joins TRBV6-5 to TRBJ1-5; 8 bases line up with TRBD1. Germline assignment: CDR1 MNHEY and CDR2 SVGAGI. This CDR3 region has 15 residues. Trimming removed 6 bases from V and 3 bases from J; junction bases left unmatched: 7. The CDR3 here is CASRRTGGNNQPQHF. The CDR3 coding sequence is TGTGCCAGCAGACGCACAGGGGGTAACAATCAGCCCCAGCATTTT.

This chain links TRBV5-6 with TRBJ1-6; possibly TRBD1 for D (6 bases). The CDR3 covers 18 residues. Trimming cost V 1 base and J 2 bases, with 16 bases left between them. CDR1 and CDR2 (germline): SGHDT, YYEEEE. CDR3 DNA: TGTGCCAGCAGCTTGAGGCAGGGAGGGGGAACCTATAATTCACCCCTCCACTTT. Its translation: CASSLRQGGGTYNSPLHF. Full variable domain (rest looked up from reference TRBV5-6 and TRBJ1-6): DAGVTQSPTHLIKTRGQQVTLRCSPKSGHDTVSWYQQALGQGPQFIFQYYEEEERQRGNFPDRFSGHQFPNYSSELNVNALLLGDSALYLCASSLRQGGGTYNSPLHFGNGTRLTVT.

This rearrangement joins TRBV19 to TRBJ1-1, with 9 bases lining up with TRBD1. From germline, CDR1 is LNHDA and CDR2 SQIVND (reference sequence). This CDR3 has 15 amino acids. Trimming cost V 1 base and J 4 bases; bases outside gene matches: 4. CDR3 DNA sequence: TGTGCCAGTAGTATAGGCGGGACAGGGATCACTGAAGCTTTCTTT. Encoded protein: CASSIGGTGITEAFF.

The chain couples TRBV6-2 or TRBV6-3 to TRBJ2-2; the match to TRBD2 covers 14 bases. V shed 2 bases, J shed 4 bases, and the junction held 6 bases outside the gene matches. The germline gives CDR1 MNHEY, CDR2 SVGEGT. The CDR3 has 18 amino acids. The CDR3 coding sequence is TGTGCCAGCAGTTACCAGGGACTAGCGGGGGCGGCCACCGGGGAGCTGTTTTTT. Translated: CASSYQGLAGAATGELFF.

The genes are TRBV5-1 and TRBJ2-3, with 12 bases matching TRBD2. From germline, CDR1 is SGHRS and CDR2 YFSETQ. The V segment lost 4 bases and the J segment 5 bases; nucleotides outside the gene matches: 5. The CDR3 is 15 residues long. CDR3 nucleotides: TGCGCCAGCAGCCTAGCGGGGGGGCCAGGAGATACGCAGTATTTT. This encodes CASSLAGGPGDTQYF.

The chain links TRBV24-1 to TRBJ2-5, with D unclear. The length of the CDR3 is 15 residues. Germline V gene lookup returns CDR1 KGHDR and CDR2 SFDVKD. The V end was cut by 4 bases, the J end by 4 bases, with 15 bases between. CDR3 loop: CATSDARVGGETQYF. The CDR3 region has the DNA TGTGCCACCAGTGACGCAAGAGTTGGTGGAGAGACCCAGTACTTC.

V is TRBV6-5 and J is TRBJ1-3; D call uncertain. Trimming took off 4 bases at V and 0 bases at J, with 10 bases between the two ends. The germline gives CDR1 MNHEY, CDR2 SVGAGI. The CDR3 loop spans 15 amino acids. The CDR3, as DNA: TGTGCCAGCAGTTCACGCGGAGACTCTGGAAACACCATATATTTT. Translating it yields CASSSRGDSGNTIYF.

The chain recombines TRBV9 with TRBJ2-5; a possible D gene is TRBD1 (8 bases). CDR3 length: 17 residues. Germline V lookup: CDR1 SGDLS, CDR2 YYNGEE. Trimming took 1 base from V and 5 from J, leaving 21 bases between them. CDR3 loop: CASSVSTGALGGETQYF. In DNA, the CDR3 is TGTGCCAGCAGCGTATCGACAGGGGCTTTGGGGGGGGAGACCCAGTACTTC.

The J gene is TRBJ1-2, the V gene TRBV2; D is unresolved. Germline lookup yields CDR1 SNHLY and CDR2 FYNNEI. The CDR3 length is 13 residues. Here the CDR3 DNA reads TGTGCTAGCCGGAGGACCCTAGCTGATGGCTACACCTTC. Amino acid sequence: CASRRTLADGYTF. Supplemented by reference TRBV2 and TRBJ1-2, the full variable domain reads EPEVTQTPSHQVTQMGQEVILRCVPISNHLYFYWYRQILGQKVEFLVSFYNNEISEKSEIFDDQFSVERPDGSNFTLKIRSTKLEDSAMYFCASRRTLADGYTFGSGTRLTVV.

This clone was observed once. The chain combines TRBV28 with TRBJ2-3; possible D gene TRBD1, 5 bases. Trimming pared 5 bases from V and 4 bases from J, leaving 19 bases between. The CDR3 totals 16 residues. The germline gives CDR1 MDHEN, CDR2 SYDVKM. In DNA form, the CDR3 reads TGTGCCAGCAGTGCCCCCGGCAGGGTTACTGCAGATACGCAGTATTTT. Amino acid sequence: CASSAPGRVTADTQYF.

CDR3 amino acids: CASSTPWGTGGISPLHF. For the CDR3, the DNA is TGTGCCAGTAGTACGCCCTGGGGGACAGGGGGGATTTCACCCCTCCACTTT. V and J are TRBV19 and TRBJ1-6, with 11 bases lining up with TRBD1. From germline, CDR1 is LNHDA and CDR2 SQIVND (reference sequence). The J segment lost 9 bases and the V segment lost 4 bases, leaving 11 bases of the junction unmatched. The CDR3 runs to 17 residues.

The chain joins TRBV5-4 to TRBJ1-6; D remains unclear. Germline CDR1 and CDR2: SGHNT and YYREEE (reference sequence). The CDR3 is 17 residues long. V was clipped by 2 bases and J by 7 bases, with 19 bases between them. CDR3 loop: CASSLSVKARANSPLHF. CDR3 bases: TGTGCCAGCAGCTTATCCGTTAAGGCGAGGGCAAATTCACCCCTCCACTTT.

In DNA form, the CDR3 reads TGTGCCAGCAGCTTAAAAGAGGTGACTGAAGCTTTCTTT. It specifies CASSLKEVTEAFF. The chain couples TRBV7-9 to TRBJ1-1; D is unresolved. The CDR3 runs 13 residues. Germline CDR1 reads SEHNR; CDR2 reads FQNEAQ (reference sequence). Trimming removed 2 bases at V and 5 bases at J, with 9 bases between.

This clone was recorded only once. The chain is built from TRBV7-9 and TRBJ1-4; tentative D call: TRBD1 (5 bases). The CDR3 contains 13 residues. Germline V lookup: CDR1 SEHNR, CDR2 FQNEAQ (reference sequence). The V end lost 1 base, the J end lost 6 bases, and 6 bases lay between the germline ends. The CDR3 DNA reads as TGTGCCAGCAGCTTAGGGGGCCATGAAAAACTGTTTTTT. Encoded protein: CASSLGGHEKLFF. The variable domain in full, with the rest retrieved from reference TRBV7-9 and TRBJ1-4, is DTGVSQNPRHKITKRGQNVTFRCDPISEHNRLYWYRQTLGQGPEFLTYFQNEAQLEKSRLLSDRFSAERPKGSFSTLEIQRTEQGDSAMYLCASSLGGHEKLFFGSGTQLSVL.

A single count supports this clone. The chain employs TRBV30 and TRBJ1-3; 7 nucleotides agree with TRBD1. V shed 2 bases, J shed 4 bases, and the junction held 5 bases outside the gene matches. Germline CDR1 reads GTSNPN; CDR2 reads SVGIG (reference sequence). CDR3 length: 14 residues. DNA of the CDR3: TGTGCCTGGAGTAGGACAGGAACCGGAAACACCATATATTTT. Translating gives CAWSRTGTGNTIYF.

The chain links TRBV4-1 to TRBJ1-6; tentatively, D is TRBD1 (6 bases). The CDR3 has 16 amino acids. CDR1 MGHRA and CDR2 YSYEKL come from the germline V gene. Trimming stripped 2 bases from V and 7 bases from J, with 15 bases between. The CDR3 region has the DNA TGCGCCAGCAGCCAAACCAACAGGGCGTCGAATTCACCCCTCCACTTT. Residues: CASSQTNRASNSPLHF.